These T cell receptor beta chains were read from a single sample in a study of CD8+ T cells in alopecia areata. TCRdb's copy holds only in-frame clones and misses some; the assay was immunoSEQ multiplex PCR. The sample has 90,000 to 130,000 clones, approximately 60% seen once. Sequenced material: CD8+ T cells sorted from blood. The receptors derive from a human donor in good health. Each CDR3 is given with its conserved first and last residue. D genes are given only for firm matches. Size is omitted from some rows. Given values are once, few, many or a class for expanded clones.

D: -
J: TRBJ1-4
length: 15
V: TRBV7-9
size: -
CDR3: CASSLPGAANEKLFF
DNA: TGTGCCAGCAGCTTACCAGGGGCGGCTAATGAAAAACTGTTTTTT

D: TRBD2
J: TRBJ2-3
length: 15
V: TRBV27
size: -
CDR3: CASGFGRGMTDTQYF
DNA: TGTGCCAGCGGCTTTGGGCGGGGGATGACAGATACGCAGTATTTT

D: -
J: TRBJ2-7
length: 14
V: TRBV5-6
size: -
CDR3: CASSFGQGSYEQYF
DNA: TGTGCCAGCAGCTTCGGTCAGGGTTCCTACGAGCAGTACTTC

D: -
J: TRBJ2-1
length: 12
V: TRBV19
size: -
CDR3: CASSRAYNEQFF
DNA: TGTGCCAGTAGTCGCGCGTACAATGAGCAGTTCTTC

D: -
J: TRBJ1-1
length: 12
V: TRBV29-1
size: -
CDR3: CSVVGDKSEAFF
DNA: TGCAGCGTTGTTGGGGACAAATCTGAAGCTTTCTTT

D: -
J: TRBJ1-2
length: 13
V: TRBV7-9
size: -
CDR3: CASSPGTDYGYTF
DNA: TGTGCCAGCAGCCCGGGGACTGACTATGGCTACACCTTC

D: -
J: TRBJ1-1
length: 14
V: TRBV29-1
size: -
CDR3: CSVEGEGWKTEAFF
DNA: TGCAGCGTTGAAGGGGAGGGTTGGAAAACTGAAGCTTTCTTT

D: TRBD2
J: TRBJ2-5
length: 17
V: TRBV27
size: -
CDR3: CASSLPGTSGGEETQYF
DNA: TGTGCCAGCAGTTTACCCGGGACTAGCGGGGGCGAAGAGACCCAGTACTTC

D: -
J: TRBJ1-2
length: 15
V: TRBV6-1
size: few
CDR3: CASSGGGDPIYGYTF
DNA: TGTGCCAGCAGTGGGGGCGGTGATCCTATCTATGGCTACACCTTC

D: TRBD1
J: TRBJ1-1
length: 13
V: TRBV13
size: -
CDR3: CASSGQGSAEAFF
DNA: TGTGCCAGCAGCGGACAGGGGTCCGCTGAAGCTTTCTTT

D: -
J: TRBJ1-2
length: 14
V: TRBV29-1
size: -
CDR3: CSVETYQGSYGYTF
DNA: TGCAGCGTTGAGACGTATCAGGGGTCCTATGGCTACACCTTC

D: -
J: TRBJ2-1
length: 14
V: TRBV6-1
size: -
CDR3: CASTDQVELGEQFF
DNA: TGTGCCAGCACTGATCAGGTTGAGCTTGGCGAGCAGTTCTTC

D: -
J: TRBJ2-4
length: 15
V: TRBV13
size: -
CDR3: CASSSSGGGANIQYF
DNA: TGTGCCAGCAGCTCCTCGGGAGGGGGCGCGAACATTCAGTACTTC

D: -
J: TRBJ1-2
length: 14
V: TRBV5-1
size: -
CDR3: CASSLPLANYGYTF
DNA: TGCGCCAGCAGCTTACCCCTGGCGAACTATGGCTACACCTTC

D: TRBD1
J: TRBJ2-7
length: 13
V: TRBV5-6
size: -
CDR3: CASSAGQGGQQYF
DNA: TGTGCCAGCAGCGCAGGACAGGGTGGGCAGCAGTACTTC

D: -
J: TRBJ2-2
length: 14
V: TRBV2
size: -
CDR3: CASSEWENTGELFF
DNA: TGTGCCAGCAGTGAGTGGGAGAACACCGGGGAGCTGTTTTTT

D: TRBD1
J: TRBJ1-5
length: 13
V: TRBV4-1
size: -
CDR3: CASSQQQGQPQHF
DNA: TGCGCCAGCAGCCAACAACAGGGGCAGCCCCAGCATTTT

D: TRBD2
J: TRBJ2-7
length: 15
V: TRBV19
size: -
CDR3: CASSASSGGTYEQYF
DNA: TGTGCCAGTAGTGCATCTAGCGGGGGAACCTACGAGCAGTACTTC

D: TRBD1
J: TRBJ1-2
length: 13
V: TRBV30
size: -
CDR3: CAWGTVPFYGYTF
DNA: TGTGCCTGGGGGACAGTTCCATTCTATGGCTACACCTTC

D: -
J: TRBJ1-1
length: 13
V: TRBV5-6
size: -
CDR3: CASSLSGGAEAFF
DNA: TGTGCCAGCAGCTTGTCAGGCGGGGCTGAAGCTTTCTTT

D: -
J: TRBJ1-5
length: 12
V: TRBV6-6
size: -
CDR3: CASSYGAGPQHF
DNA: TGTGCCAGCAGTTACGGGGCAGGACCCCAGCATTTT

D: -
J: TRBJ2-3
length: 15
V: TRBV7-7
size: -
CDR3: CASSFGPTHTDTQYF
DNA: TGTGCTAGCAGCTTTGGCCCAACGCACACAGATACGCAGTATTTT

D: -
J: TRBJ2-1
length: 11
V: TRBV19
size: many
CDR3: CASTTGNEQFF
DNA: TGTGCCAGTACCACCGGAAATGAGCAGTTCTTC

D: -
J: TRBJ1-4
length: 15
V: TRBV25-1
size: -
CDR3: CASSEWAAANEKLFF
DNA: TGTGCCAGCAGTGAATGGGCGGCTGCTAATGAAAAACTGTTTTTT

D: -
J: TRBJ2-5
length: 13
V: TRBV7-9
size: -
CDR3: CASRVGALETQYF
DNA: TGTGCCAGCAGAGTGGGGGCCTTAGAGACCCAGTACTTC

D: -
J: TRBJ1-4
length: 11
V: TRBV12-5
size: few
CDR3: CASGVNEKLFF
DNA: TGTGCTAGTGGGGTTAATGAAAAACTGTTTTTT

D: TRBD2
J: TRBJ2-2
length: 14
V: TRBV29-1
size: -
CDR3: CSVAGGPNTGELFF
DNA: TGCAGCGTCGCGGGGGGCCCGAACACCGGGGAGCTGTTTTTT

D: TRBD1
J: TRBJ2-3
length: 15
V: TRBV7-9
size: few
CDR3: CASSTGTGRTDTQYF
DNA: TGTGCCAGCAGCACCGGGACAGGGCGCACAGATACGCAGTATTTT

D: -
J: TRBJ2-1
length: 12
V: TRBV27
size: -
CDR3: CASKVGYNEQFF
DNA: TGTGCCAGCAAGGTCGGTTACAATGAGCAGTTCTTC

D: -
J: TRBJ2-2
length: 12
V: TRBV7-8
size: -
CDR3: CASSSNTGELFF
DNA: TGTGCCAGCAGCTCGAACACCGGGGAGCTGTTTTTT

D: -
J: TRBJ2-1
length: 11
V: TRBV19
size: few
CDR3: CASIKNDEQFF
DNA: TGTGCCAGTATCAAGAACGATGAGCAGTTCTTC

D: -
J: TRBJ1-1
length: 12
V: TRBV2
size: -
CDR3: CAERGGNTEAFF
DNA: TGTGCCGAGCGAGGGGGGAACACTGAAGCTTTCTTT

D: -
J: TRBJ2-6
length: 14
V: TRBV5-6
size: medium-sized
CDR3: CASSLVPRANVLTF
DNA: TGTGCCAGCAGCTTGGTACCTCGGGCCAACGTCCTGACTTTC

D: TRBD2
J: TRBJ2-1
length: 14
V: TRBV28
size: -
CDR3: CASRTAGGYNEQFF
DNA: TGTGCCAGCAGGACAGCGGGGGGGTACAATGAGCAGTTCTTC

D: TRBD1
J: TRBJ2-7
length: 15
V: TRBV6-1
size: few
CDR3: CASSEKGRGTYEQYF
DNA: TGTGCCAGCAGTGAAAAGGGCAGGGGGACCTACGAGCAGTACTTC

D: -
J: TRBJ1-5
length: 13
V: TRBV28
size: -
CDR3: CASSLLEGQPQHF
DNA: TGTGCCAGCAGTTTATTGGAGGGACAGCCCCAGCATTTT

D: -
J: TRBJ2-7
length: 14
V: TRBV28
size: once
CDR3: CASSITGFFDEQYF
DNA: TGTGCCAGCAGTATTACCGGGTTTTTCGACGAGCAGTACTTC

D: TRBD1
J: TRBJ1-5
length: 17
V: TRBV14
size: few
CDR3: CASSEGQGVYSNQPQHF
DNA: TGTGCCAGCAGCGAGGGACAGGGGGTCTATAGCAATCAGCCCCAGCATTTT

D: -
J: TRBJ1-1
length: 11
V: TRBV30
size: -
CDR3: CACNRNTEAFF
DNA: TGTGCCTGTAACAGGAACACTGAAGCTTTCTTT

D: -
J: TRBJ1-2
length: 15
V: TRBV6-6
size: -
CDR3: CASSYSIGGDYGYTF
DNA: TGTGCCAGCAGTTACTCGATCGGGGGGGACTATGGCTACACCTTC

D: -
J: TRBJ1-5
length: 19
V: TRBV4-1
size: once
CDR3: CASSQVPPSPGTSNQPQHF
DNA: TGCGCCAGCAGCCAAGTACCCCCCTCTCCCGGGACTTCGAATCAGCCCCAGCATTTT

D: TRBD2
J: TRBJ2-1
length: 12
V: TRBV29-1
size: few
CDR3: CSVEGGYNEQFF
DNA: TGCAGCGTTGAGGGAGGGTACAATGAGCAGTTCTTC

D: -
J: TRBJ2-7
length: 16
V: TRBV5-1
size: -
CDR3: CASSLRRSGEPYEQYF
DNA: TGCGCCAGCAGCTTGCGTCGATCAGGGGAGCCCTACGAGCAGTACTTC

D: -
J: TRBJ2-5
length: 16
V: TRBV6-6
size: -
CDR3: CASSSPPGREKETQYF
DNA: TGTGCCAGCAGTTCTCCCCCCGGAAGGGAGAAAGAGACCCAGTACTTC

D: TRBD1
J: TRBJ1-2
length: 13
V: TRBV29-1
size: -
CDR3: CSVDAGGLYGYTF
DNA: TGCAGCGTTGACGCAGGGGGCCTCTATGGCTACACCTTC

D: TRBD2
J: TRBJ2-7
length: 14
V: TRBV13
size: few
CDR3: CASTPGGGSYEQYF
DNA: TGTGCCAGCACCCCTGGCGGGGGCTCCTACGAGCAGTACTTC

D: -
J: TRBJ2-7
length: 13
V: TRBV19
size: -
CDR3: CASSTGYPYEQYF
DNA: TGTGCCAGTAGTACCGGATATCCCTACGAGCAGTACTTC

D: -
J: TRBJ2-1
length: 15
V: TRBV5-1
size: -
CDR3: CASSLYGGPNNEQFF
DNA: TGCGCCAGCAGCTTGTACGGTGGGCCAAACAATGAGCAGTTCTTC

D: TRBD2
J: TRBJ2-3
length: 17
V: TRBV11-1
size: -
CDR3: CASSLPGLAFFPDTQYF
DNA: TGTGCCAGCAGCTTGCCGGGACTAGCTTTTTTCCCAGATACGCAGTATTTT

D: -
J: TRBJ1-2
length: 11
V: TRBV28
size: -
CDR3: CASSFNYGYTF
DNA: TGTGCCAGCAGTTTTAACTATGGCTACACCTTC

D: -
J: TRBJ2-6
length: 15
V: TRBV4-3
size: medium-sized
CDR3: CASSQDGAGANVLTF
DNA: TGCGCCAGCAGCCAAGACGGTGCTGGGGCCAACGTCCTGACTTTC

D: -
J: TRBJ2-3
length: 14
V: TRBV9
size: -
CDR3: CASSVPDGTDTQYF
DNA: TGTGCCAGCAGCGTCCCGGACGGCACAGATACGCAGTATTTT

D: TRBD2
J: TRBJ2-3
length: 15
V: TRBV9
size: few
CDR3: CASSLTSGGTDTQYF
DNA: TGTGCCAGCAGTTTAACTAGCGGGGGCACAGATACGCAGTATTTT